This TCR beta chain stems from a study of T-cell reconstitution after alpha-beta-depleted transplantation in children. Regarding the study as a whole: Alpha-beta T cells about two months after transplant reportedly derived from several hundred expanded graft clones. At the one-year point after transplant, T-cell counts and TCRbeta diversity were found to come mostly from T cells that had been newly produced. High day-60 TCRbeta diversity in some patients came from surviving recipient T cells and thymic progenitors.

Regarding this clonotype: Its antigen is not identified.

Unique molecular identifiers featured in how the TCRbeta library was prepared. TCRdb re-derived calls from the PCR reads in MiXCR, one entry per CDR3 protein. In the table there are a few hundred thousand distinct CDR3 sequences, roughly 30% of which are singletons. The CDR3 runs to 18 residues. Germline-derived CDR1 and CDR2 are LGHNA and YNFKEQ. Trimming took 4 bases from V and 1 from J; bases not matched to a gene: 10. Here the sequenced sample was PBMCs, taken before TCRalphabeta/CD19-depleted stem cell transplant. The TCR was taken from a boy younger than two with Wiskott-Aldrich syndrome, due to receive a stem cell transplant. The rearrangement links TRBV4-2 to TRBJ2-3, with TRBD2 matching 11 bases. CDR3 sequence reads: CASSPRSSGRFGTDTQYF. CDR3 in DNA: TGTGCCAGCAGCCCGCGGTCTAGCGGGAGGTTCGGCACAGATACGCAGTATTTT.